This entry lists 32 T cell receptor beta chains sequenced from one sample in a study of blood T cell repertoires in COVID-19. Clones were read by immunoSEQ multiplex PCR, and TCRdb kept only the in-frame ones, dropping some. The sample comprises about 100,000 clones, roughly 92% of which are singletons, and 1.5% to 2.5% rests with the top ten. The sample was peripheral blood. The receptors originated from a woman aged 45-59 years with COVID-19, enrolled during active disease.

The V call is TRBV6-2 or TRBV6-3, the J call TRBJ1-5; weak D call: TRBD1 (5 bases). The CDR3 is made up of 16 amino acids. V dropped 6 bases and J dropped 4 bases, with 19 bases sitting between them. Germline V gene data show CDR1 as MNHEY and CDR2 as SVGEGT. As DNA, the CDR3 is TGTGCCAGCAGCCAACCCACTACAGGCGCAAATCAGCCCCAGCATTTT. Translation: CASSQPTTGANQPQHF.

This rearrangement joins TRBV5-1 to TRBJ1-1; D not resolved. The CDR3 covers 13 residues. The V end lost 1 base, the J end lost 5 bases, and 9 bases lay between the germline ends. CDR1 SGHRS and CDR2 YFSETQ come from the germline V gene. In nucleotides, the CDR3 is TGCGCCAGCAGCTTGTCCGGTTTTACTGAAGCTTTCTTT. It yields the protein CASSLSGFTEAFF.

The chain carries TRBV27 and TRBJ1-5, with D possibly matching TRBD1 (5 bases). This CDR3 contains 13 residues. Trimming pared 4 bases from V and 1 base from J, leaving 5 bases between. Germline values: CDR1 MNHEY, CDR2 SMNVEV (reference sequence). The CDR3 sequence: CASSWGSNQPQHF. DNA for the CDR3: TGTGCCAGCAGTTGGGGCAGCAATCAGCCCCAGCATTTT.

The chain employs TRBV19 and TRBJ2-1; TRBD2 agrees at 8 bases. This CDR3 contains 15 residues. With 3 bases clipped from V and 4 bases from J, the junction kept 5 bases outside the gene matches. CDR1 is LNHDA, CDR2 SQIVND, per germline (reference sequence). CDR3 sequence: CASSMSGGLYNEQFF. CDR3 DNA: TGTGCCAGTAGTATGTCGGGGGGGTTATACAATGAGCAGTTCTTC.

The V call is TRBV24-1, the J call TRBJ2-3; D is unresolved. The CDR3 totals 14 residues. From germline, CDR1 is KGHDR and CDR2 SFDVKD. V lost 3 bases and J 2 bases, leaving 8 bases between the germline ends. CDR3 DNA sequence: TGTGCCACCAGTGATCCATACACCACAGATACGCAGTATTTT. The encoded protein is CATSDPYTTDTQYF.

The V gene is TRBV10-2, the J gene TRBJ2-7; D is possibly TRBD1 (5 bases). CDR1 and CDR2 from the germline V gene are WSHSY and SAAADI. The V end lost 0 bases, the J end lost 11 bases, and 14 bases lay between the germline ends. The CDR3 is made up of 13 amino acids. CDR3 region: CASSESGQSGKYV. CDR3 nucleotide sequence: TGCGCCAGCAGTGAGTCGGGGCAATCGGGCAAGTACGTC.

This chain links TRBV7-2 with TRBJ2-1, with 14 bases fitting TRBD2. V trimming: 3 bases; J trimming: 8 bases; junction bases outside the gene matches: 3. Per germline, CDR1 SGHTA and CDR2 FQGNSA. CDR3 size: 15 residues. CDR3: CASSLETSGGDEQFF. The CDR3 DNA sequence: TGTGCCAGCAGCTTGGAGACTAGCGGGGGGGATGAGCAGTTCTTC.

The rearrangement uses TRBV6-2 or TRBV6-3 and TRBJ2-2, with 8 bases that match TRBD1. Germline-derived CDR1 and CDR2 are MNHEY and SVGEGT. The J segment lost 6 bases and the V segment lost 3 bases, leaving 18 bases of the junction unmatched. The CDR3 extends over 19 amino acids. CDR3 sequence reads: CASSYAGTPGGTKPGELFF. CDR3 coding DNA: TGTGCCAGCAGTTATGCGGGCACCCCAGGGGGCACGAAGCCCGGGGAGCTGTTTTTT.

CDR3 amino acids: CASSEGTVYSNQPQHF. For the CDR3, the DNA is TGTGCCAGCAGTGAAGGGACAGTTTATAGCAATCAGCCCCAGCATTTT. The V call is TRBV6-1, the J call TRBJ1-5; TRBD1 is a possible D gene (6 bases). The V and J ends lost 1 base and 0 bases respectively, with 10 bases between them. Germline V gene sequence: CDR1 MNHNS, CDR2 SASEGT. CDR3 length: 16 amino acids.

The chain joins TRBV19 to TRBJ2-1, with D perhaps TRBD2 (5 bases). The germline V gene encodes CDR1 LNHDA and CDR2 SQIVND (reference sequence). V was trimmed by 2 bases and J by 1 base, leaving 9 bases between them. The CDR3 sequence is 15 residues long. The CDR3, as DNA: TGTGCCAGTAGTATACTGAGAGGGTCCTACAATGAGCAGTTCTTC. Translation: CASSILRGSYNEQFF. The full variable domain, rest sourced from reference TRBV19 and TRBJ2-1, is DGGITQSPKYLFRKEGQNVTLSCEQNLNHDAMYWYRQDPGQGLRLIYYSQIVNDFQKGDIAEGYSVSREKKESFPLTVTSAQKNPTAFYLCASSILRGSYNEQFFGPGTRLTVL.

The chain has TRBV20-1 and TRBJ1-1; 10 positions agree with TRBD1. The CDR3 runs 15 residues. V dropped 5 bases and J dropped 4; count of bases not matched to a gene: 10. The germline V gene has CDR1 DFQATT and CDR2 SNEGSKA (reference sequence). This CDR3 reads CSARGQGGLSTEAFF. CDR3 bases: TGCAGTGCTCGTGGACAGGGGGGCTTGAGCACTGAAGCTTTCTTT.

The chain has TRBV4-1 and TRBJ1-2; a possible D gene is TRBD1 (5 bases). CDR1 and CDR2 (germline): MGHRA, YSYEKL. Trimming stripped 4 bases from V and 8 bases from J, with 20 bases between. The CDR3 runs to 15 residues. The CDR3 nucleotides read TGCGCCAGCAGCCCCTCTGCGGGGACCACTAAGGGCTACACCTTC. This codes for CASSPSAGTTKGYTF.

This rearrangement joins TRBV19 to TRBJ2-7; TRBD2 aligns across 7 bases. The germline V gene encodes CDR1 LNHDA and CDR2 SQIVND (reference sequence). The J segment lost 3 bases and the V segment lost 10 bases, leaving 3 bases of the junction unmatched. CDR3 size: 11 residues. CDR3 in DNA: TGTGCCACCGGGGAGGGCTACGAGCAGTACTTC. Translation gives CATGEGYEQYF.

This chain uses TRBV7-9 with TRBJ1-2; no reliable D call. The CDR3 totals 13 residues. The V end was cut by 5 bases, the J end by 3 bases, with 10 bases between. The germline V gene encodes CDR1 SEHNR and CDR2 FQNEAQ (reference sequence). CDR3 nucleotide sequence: TGTGCCAGCAGCCTCCCCGGAGACTATGGCTACACCTTC. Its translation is CASSLPGDYGYTF.

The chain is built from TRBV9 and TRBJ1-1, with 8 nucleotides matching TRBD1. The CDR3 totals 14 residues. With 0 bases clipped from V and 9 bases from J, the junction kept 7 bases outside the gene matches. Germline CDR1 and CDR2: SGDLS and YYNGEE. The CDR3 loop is CASSVGGGRGQAFF. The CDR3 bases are TGTGCCAGCAGCGTAGGAGGGGGCAGGGGGCAAGCTTTCTTT.

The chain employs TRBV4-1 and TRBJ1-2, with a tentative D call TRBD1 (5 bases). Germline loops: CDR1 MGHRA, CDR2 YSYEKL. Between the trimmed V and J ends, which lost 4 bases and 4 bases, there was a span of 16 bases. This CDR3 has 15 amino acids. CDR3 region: CASSPAGPRVYGYTF. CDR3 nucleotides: TGCGCCAGCAGCCCAGCGGGACCGAGAGTCTATGGCTACACCTTC.

The chain's CDR3 is CASSLFGPRTGGFSGNTIYF. The DNA for the CDR3 is TGTGCCAGCAGTTTATTTGGCCCGCGGACAGGGGGATTTTCTGGAAACACCATATATTTT. The chain joins TRBV27 to TRBJ1-3; the match to TRBD1 covers 10 bases. Trimming took 1 base from V and 1 from J; bases not matched to a gene: 13. Germline V gives CDR1 MNHEY, CDR2 SMNVEV (reference sequence). The CDR3 contains 20 residues.

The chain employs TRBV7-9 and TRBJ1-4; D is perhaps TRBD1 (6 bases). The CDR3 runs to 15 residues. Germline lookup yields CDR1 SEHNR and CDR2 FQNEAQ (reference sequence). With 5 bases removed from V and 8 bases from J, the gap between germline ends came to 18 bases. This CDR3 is CASSNGTTEGEKLFF. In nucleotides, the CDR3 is TGTGCCAGCAGCAATGGGACAACTGAAGGAGAAAAACTGTTTTTT.

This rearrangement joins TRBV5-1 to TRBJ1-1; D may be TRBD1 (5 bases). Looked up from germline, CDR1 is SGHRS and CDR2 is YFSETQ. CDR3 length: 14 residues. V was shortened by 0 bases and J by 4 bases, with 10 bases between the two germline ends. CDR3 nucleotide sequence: TGCGCCAGCAGCTTGGAATGGGGGGGCACTGAAGCTTTCTTT. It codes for CASSLEWGGTEAFF.

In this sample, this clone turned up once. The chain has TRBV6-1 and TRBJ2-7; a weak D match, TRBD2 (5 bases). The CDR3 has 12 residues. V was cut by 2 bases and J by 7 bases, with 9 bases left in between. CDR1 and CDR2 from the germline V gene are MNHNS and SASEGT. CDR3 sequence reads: CASSERGKEQYV. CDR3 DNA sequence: TGTGCCAGCAGTGAACGGGGAAAGGAGCAGTACGTC.

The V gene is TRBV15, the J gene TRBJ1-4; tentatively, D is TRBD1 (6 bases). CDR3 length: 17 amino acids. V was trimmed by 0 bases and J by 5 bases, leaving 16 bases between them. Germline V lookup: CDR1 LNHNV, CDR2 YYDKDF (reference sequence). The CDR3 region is CATSREGHDRSNEKLFF. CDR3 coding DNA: TGTGCCACCAGCAGAGAGGGGCACGACAGGAGCAATGAAAAACTGTTTTTT. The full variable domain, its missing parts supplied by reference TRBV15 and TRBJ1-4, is DAMVIQNPRYQVTQFGKPVTLSCSQTLNHNVMYWYQQKSSQAPKLLFHYYDKDFNNEADTPDNFQSRRPNTSFCFLDIRSPGLGDTAMYLCATSREGHDRSNEKLFFGSGTQLSVL.

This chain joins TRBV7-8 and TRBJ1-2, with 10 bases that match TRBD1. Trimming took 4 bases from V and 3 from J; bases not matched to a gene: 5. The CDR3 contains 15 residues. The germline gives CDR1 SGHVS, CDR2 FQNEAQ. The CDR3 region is CASSSQTGGDYGYTF. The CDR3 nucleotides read TGTGCCAGCAGCTCGCAGACAGGGGGCGACTATGGCTACACCTTC.

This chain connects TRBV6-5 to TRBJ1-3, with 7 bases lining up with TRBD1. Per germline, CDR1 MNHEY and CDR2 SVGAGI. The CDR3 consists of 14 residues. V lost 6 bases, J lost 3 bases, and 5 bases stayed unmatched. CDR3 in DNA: TGTGCCAGCAGACCCGACAGGGATGGAAACACCATATATTTT. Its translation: CASRPDRDGNTIYF.

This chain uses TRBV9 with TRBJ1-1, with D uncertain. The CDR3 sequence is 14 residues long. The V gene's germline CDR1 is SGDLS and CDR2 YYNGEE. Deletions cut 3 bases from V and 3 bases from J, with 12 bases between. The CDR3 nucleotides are TGTGCCAGCAGCGCGGGAGGTGGGGACACTGAAGCTTTCTTT. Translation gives CASSAGGGDTEAFF.

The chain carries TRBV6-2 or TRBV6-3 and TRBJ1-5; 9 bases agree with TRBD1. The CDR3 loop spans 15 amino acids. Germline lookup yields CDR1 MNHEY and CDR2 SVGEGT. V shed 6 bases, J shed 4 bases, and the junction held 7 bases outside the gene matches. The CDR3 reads CASSPRQGVNQPQHF. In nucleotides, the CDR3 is TGTGCCAGCAGCCCGCGACAGGGGGTTAATCAGCCCCAGCATTTT.

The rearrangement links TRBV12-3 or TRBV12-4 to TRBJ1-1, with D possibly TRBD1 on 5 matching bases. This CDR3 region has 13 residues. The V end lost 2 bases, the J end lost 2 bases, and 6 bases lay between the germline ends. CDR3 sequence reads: CASSLRGNTEAFF. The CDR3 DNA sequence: TGTGCCAGCAGTTTAAGGGGAAACACTGAAGCTTTCTTT.

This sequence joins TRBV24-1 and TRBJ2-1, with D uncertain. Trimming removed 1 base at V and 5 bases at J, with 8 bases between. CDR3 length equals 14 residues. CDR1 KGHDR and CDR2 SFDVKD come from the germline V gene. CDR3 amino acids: CATSDLRIDNEQFF. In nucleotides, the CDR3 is TGTGCCACCAGTGATTTAAGAATAGACAATGAGCAGTTCTTC.

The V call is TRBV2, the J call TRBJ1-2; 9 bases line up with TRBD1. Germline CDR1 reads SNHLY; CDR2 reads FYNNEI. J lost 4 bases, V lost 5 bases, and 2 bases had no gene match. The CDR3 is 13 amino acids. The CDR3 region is CASSLGQGYGYTF. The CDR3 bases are TGTGCCAGCAGTTTGGGACAGGGCTATGGCTACACCTTC.

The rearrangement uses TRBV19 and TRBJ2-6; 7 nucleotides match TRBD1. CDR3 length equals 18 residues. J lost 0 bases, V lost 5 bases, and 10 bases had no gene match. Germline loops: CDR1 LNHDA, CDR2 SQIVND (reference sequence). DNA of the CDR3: TGTGCCAGTAGTCATTACGGGACAGAGAGCTCTGGGGCCAACGTCCTGACTTTC. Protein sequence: CASSHYGTESSGANVLTF.

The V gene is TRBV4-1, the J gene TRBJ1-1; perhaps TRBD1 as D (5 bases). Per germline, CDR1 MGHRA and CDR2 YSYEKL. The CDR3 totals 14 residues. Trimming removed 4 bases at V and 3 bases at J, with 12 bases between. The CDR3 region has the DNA TGCGCCAGCAGCCCCAGGGAGGGTGACACTGAAGCTTTCTTT. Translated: CASSPREGDTEAFF.

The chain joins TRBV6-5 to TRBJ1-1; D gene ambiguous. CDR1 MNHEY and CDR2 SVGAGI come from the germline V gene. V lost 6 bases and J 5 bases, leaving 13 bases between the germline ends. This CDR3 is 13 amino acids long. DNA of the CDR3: TGTGCCAGCAGCCCCCGGGAGGGTACTGAAGCTTTCTTT. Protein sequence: CASSPREGTEAFF.

In DNA form, the CDR3 reads TGCGCCAGCAGCTGGGGGGGAAATGAGCAGTTCTTC. It specifies CASSWGGNEQFF. The chain employs TRBV5-1 and TRBJ2-1; 7 bases are shared with TRBD2. The junction had 1 base not matched to a gene; V was cut back by 3 bases and J by 7 bases. The CDR3 consists of 12 residues. The germline V gene has CDR1 SGHRS and CDR2 YFSETQ.